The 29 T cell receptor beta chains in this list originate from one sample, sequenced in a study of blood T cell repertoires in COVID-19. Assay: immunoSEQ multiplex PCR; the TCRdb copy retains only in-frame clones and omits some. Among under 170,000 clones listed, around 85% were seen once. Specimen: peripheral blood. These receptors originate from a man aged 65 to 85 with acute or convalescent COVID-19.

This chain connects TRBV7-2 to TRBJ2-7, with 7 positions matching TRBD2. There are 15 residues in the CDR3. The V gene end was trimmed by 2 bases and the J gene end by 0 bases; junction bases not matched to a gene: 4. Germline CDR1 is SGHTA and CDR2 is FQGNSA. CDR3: CASSLNGLVSYEQYF. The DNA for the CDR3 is TGTGCCAGCAGCTTAAACGGACTAGTCTCCTACGAGCAGTACTTC. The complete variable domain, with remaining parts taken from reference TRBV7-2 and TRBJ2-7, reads GAGVSQSPSNKVTEKGKDVELRCDPISGHTALYWYRQSLGQGLEFLIYFQGNSAPDKSGLPSDRFSAERTGGSVSTLTIQRTQQEDSAVYLCASSLNGLVSYEQYFGPGTRLTVT.

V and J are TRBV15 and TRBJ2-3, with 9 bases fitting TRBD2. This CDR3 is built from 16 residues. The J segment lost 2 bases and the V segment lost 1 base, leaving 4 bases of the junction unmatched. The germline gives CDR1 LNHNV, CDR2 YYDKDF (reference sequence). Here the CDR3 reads CATSRGSSGNTDTQYF. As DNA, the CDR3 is TGTGCCACCAGCAGAGGGTCTAGCGGGAACACAGATACGCAGTATTTT.

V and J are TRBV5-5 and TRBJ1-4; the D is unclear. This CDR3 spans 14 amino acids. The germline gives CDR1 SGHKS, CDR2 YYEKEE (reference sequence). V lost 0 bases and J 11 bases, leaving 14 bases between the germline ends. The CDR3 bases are TGTGCCAGCAGCTTGGGCAGGACTCTTGAGAAACTGTTTTTT. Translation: CASSLGRTLEKLFF.

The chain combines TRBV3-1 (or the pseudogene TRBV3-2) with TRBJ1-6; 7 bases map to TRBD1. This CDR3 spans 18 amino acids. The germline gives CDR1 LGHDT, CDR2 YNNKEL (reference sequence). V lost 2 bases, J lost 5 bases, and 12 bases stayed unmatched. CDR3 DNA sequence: TGTGCCAGCAGCCAAACTCACGCAAAGGGACAGCATAATTCACCCCTCCACTTT. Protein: CASSQTHAKGQHNSPLHF.

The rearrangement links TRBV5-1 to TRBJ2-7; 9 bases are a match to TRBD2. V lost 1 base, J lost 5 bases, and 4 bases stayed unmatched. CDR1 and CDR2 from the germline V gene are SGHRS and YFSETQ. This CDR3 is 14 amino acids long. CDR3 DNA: TGCGCCAGCAGCTTGAGCGGGGGGACCCACGAGCAGTACTTC. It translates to CASSLSGGTHEQYF. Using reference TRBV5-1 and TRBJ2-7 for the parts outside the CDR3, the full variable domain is KAGVTQTPRYLIKTRGQQVTLSCSPISGHRSVSWYQQTPGQGLQFLFEYFSETQRNKGNFPGRFSGRQFSNSRSEMNVSTLELGDSALYLCASSLSGGTHEQYFGPGTRLTVT.

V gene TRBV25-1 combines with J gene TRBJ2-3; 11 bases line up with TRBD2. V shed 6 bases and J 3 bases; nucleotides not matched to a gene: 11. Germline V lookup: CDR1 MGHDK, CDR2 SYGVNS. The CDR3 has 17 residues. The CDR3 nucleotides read TGTGCCAGCAGACCGCCCGGACTAGCGGGTAGGACAGATACGCAGTATTTT. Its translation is CASRPPGLAGRTDTQYF.

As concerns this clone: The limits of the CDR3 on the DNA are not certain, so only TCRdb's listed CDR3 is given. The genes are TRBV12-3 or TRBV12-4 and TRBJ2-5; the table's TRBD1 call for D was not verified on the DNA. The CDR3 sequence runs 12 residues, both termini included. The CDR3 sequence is CASSFGQGALYF.

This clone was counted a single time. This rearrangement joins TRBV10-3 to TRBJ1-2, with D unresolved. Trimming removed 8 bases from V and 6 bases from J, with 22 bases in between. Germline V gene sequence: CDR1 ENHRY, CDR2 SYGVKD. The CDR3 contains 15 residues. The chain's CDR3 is CAIPAGKGRADGYTF. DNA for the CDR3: TGTGCCATCCCCGCAGGAAAAGGGAGGGCGGATGGCTACACCTTC.

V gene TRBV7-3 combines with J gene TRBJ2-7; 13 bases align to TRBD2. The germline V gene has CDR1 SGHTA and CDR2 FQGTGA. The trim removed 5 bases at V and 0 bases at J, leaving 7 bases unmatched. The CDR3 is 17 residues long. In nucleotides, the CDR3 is TGTGCCAGCAGCCCCTCAGGGACTAGCGGGATCTCCTACGAGCAGTACTTC. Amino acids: CASSPSGTSGISYEQYF. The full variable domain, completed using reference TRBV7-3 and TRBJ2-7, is GAGVSQTPSNKVTEKGKYVELRCDPISGHTALYWYRQSLGQGPEFLIYFQGTGAADDSGLPNDRFFAVRPEGSVSTLKIQRTERGDSAVYLCASSPSGTSGISYEQYFGPGTRLTVT.

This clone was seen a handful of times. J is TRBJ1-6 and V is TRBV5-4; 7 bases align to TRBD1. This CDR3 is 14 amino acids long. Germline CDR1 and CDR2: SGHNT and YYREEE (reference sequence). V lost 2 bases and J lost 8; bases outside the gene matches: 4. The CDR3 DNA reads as TGTGCCAGCAGCTTTGGGACAGCTGATTCACCCCTCCACTTT. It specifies CASSFGTADSPLHF. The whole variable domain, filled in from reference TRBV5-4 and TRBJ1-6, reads ETGVTQSPTHLIKTRGQQVTLRCSSQSGHNTVSWYQQALGQGPQFIFQYYREEENGRGNFPPRFSGLQFPNYSSELNVNALELDDSALYLCASSFGTADSPLHFGNGTRLTVT.

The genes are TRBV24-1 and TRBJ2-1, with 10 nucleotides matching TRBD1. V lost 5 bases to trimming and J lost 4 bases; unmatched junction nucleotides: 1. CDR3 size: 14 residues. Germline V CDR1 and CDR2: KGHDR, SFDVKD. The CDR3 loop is CATSGDRGYNEQFF. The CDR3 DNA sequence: TGTGCCACCAGTGGGGACAGGGGATACAATGAGCAGTTCTTC.

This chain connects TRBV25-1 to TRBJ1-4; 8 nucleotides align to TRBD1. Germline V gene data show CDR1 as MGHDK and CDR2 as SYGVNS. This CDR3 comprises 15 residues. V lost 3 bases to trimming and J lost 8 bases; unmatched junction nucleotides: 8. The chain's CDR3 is CASSDLQGAYEKLFF. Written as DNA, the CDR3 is TGTGCCAGCAGTGATCTCCAGGGGGCATACGAAAAACTGTTTTTT.

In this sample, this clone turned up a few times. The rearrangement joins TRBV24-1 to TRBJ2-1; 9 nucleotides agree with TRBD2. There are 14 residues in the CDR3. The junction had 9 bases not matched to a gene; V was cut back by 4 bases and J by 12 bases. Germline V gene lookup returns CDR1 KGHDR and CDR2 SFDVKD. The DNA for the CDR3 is TGTGCCACCAGTGACGCGGGAGGGCCCTTTGGGCAGTTCTTC. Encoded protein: CATSDAGGPFGQFF.

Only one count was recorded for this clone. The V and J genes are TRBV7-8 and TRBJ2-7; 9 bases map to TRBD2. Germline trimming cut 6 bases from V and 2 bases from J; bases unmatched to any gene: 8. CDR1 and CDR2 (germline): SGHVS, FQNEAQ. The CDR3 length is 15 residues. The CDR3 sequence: CASRSTSGTTYEQYF. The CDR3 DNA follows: TGTGCCAGCAGGTCGACTAGCGGTACGACCTACGAGCAGTACTTC.

The CDR3 loop reads CASSLYRGTSGSSSYEQYF. For the CDR3, the DNA is TGTGCCAGCAGCTTATACAGAGGGACTAGCGGGAGTTCATCCTACGAGCAGTACTTC. V usage is TRBV11-2 and J usage is TRBJ2-7; TRBD2 agrees at 14 bases. Germline assignment: CDR1 SGHAT and CDR2 FQNNGV. CDR3 size: 19 residues. V dropped 2 bases and J dropped 1; count of bases not matched to a gene: 10.

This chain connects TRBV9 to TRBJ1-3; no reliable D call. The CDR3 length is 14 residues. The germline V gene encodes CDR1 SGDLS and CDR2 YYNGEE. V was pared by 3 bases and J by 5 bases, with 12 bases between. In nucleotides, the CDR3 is TGTGCCAGCAGCGCAGCGACGGGAAGAAACACCATATATTTT. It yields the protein CASSAATGRNTIYF.

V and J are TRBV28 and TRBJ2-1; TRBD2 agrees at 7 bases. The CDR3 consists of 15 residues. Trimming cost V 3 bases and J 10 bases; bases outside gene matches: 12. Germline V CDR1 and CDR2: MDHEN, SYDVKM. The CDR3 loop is CASSFGASGAREQFF. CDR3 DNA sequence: TGTGCCAGCAGTTTTGGGGCCAGCGGGGCCCGAGAGCAGTTCTTC. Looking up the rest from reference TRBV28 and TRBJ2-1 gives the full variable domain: DVKVTQSSRYLVKRTGEKVFLECVQDMDHENMFWYRQDPGLGLRLIYFSYDVKMKEKGDIPEGYSVSREKKERFSLILESASTNQTSMYLCASSFGASGAREQFFGPGTRLTVL.

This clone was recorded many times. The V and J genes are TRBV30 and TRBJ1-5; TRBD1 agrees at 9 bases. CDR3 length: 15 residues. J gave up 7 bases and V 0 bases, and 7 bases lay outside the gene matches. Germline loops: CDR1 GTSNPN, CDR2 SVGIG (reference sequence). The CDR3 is CAWSVGGQGSQPQHF. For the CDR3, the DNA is TGTGCCTGGAGTGTAGGTGGACAGGGGAGCCAGCCCCAGCATTTT.

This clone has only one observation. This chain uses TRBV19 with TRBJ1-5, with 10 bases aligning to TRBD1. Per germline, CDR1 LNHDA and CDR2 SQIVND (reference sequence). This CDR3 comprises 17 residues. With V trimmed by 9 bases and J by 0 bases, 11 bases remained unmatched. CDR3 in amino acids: CASTGTGVSLSNQPQHF. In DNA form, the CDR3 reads TGTGCCAGCACCGGGACAGGGGTTTCCCTTAGCAATCAGCCCCAGCATTTT.

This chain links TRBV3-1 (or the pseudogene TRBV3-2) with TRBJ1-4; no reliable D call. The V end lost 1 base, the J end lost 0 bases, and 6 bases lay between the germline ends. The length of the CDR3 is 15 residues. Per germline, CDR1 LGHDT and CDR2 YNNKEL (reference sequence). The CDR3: CASSQARATNEKLFF. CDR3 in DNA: TGTGCCAGCAGCCAAGCTCGAGCAACTAATGAAAAACTGTTTTTT.

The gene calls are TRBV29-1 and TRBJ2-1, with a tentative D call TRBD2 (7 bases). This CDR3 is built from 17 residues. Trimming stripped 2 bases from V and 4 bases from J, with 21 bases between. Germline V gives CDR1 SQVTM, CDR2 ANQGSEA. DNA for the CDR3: TGCAGCGTTGAAATTTTCGGGGAGGGGGGCTTATACAATGAGCAGTTCTTC. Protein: CSVEIFGEGGLYNEQFF.

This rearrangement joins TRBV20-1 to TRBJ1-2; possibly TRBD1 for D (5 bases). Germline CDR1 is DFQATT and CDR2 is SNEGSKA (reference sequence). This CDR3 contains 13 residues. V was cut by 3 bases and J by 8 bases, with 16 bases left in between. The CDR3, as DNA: TGCAGTGCTAGTAATGTCGGGGGATACGGCTACACCTTC. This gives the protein CSASNVGGYGYTF.

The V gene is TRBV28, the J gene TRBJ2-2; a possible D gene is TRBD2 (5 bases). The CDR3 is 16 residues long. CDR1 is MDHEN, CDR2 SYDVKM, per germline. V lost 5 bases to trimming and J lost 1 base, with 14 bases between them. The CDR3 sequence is CASSPTLGLNTGELFF. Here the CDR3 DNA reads TGTGCCAGCAGTCCGACACTAGGGCTGAACACCGGGGAGCTGTTTTTT. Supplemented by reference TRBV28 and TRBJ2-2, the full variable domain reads DVKVTQSSRYLVKRTGEKVFLECVQDMDHENMFWYRQDPGLGLRLIYFSYDVKMKEKGDIPEGYSVSREKKERFSLILESASTNQTSMYLCASSPTLGLNTGELFFGEGSRLTVL.

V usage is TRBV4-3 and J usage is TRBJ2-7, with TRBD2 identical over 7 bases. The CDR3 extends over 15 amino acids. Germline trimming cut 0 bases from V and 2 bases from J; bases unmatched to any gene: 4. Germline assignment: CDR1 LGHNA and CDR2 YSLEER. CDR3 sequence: CASSQEEGGAYEQYF. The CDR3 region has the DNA TGCGCCAGCAGCCAAGAAGAGGGAGGGGCCTACGAGCAGTACTTC.

For the CDR3, the DNA is TGTGCCAGCAGCTTGGGCCTAGCGGGAGGGCGGGCCGTCCAGACGCAGTATTTT. Its protein product is CASSLGLAGGRAVQTQYF. The chain links TRBV5-4 to TRBJ2-3, with 12 bases matching TRBD2. CDR1 and CDR2 (germline): SGHNT, YYREEE (reference sequence). The trim removed 0 bases at V and 9 bases at J, leaving 14 bases unmatched. The CDR3 consists of 18 residues.

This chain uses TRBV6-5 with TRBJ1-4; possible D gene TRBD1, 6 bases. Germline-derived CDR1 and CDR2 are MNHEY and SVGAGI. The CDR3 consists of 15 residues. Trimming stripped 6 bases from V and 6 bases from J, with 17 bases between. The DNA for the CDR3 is TGTGCCAGCAGCTTGCGACAGGACCGGTATGAAAAACTGTTTTTT. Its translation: CASSLRQDRYEKLFF.

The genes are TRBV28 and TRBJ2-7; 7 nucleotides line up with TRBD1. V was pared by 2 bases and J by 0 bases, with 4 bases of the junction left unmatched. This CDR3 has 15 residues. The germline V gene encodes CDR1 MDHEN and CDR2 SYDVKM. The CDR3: CASSLPGQLSYEQYF. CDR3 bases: TGTGCCAGCAGTTTACCGGGACAGCTCTCCTACGAGCAGTACTTC. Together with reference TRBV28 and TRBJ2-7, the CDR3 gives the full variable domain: DVKVTQSSRYLVKRTGEKVFLECVQDMDHENMFWYRQDPGLGLRLIYFSYDVKMKEKGDIPEGYSVSREKKERFSLILESASTNQTSMYLCASSLPGQLSYEQYFGPGTRLTVT.

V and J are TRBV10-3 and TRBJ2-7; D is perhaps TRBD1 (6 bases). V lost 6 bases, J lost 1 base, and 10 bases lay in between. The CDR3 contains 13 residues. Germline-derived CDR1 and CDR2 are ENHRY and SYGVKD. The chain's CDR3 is CAIRPGTSYEQYF. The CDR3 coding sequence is TGTGCCATCAGGCCCGGGACATCCTACGAGCAGTACTTC.

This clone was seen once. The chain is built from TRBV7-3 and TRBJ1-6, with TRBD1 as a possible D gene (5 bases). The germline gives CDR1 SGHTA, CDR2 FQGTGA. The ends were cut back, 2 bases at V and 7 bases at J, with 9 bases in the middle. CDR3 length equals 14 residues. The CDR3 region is CASSLGGNNSPLHF. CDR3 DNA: TGTGCCAGCAGCTTAGGGGGGAACAATTCACCCCTCCACTTT.